The next 15 T cell receptor beta chains were all read from a single sample in a study of Ad26.COV2.S vaccination and SARS-CoV-2 variants. Profiling relied on immunoSEQ multiplex PCR, and the TCRdb table lists in-frame clones only, not all of them. The sample includes about 440,000 clones, around 91% of them seen just once. The treatment denotes: some 20 received Ad26.COV2.S at low or high dose, single or two shots; about 5 received placebo; per-sample allocation not given. Samples came from day 63 after the first vaccine or placebo injection. The sample was peripheral blood, taken in a trial of Ad26.COV2.S vaccine versus placebo. These receptors all come from a person between 18 and 60 years old who received the Ad26.COV2.S COVID-19 vaccine or a placebo.

The CDR3 DNA reads TGTGCCAGCAGCCCCTACAGGGGGACGCAGTATTTT. The encoded protein is CASSPYRGTQYF. This chain links TRBV7-8 with TRBJ2-3, with TRBD1 identical over 8 bases. The CDR3 is made up of 12 amino acids. Germline CDR1 SGHVS, CDR2 FQNEAQ. With 5 bases clipped from V and 9 bases from J, the junction kept 4 bases outside the gene matches. Full variable domain (missing parts from reference TRBV7-8 and TRBJ2-3): GAGVSQSPRYKVAKRGQDVALRCDPISGHVSLFWYQQALGQGPEFLTYFQNEAQLDKSGLPSDRFFAERPEGSVSTLKIQRTQQEDSAVYLCASSPYRGTQYFGPGTRLTVL.

The chain links TRBV24-1 to TRBJ2-1; TRBD2 agrees at 11 bases. The CDR3 is 14 residues long. The germline V gene encodes CDR1 KGHDR and CDR2 SFDVKD. The V gene end was trimmed by 9 bases and the J gene end by 3 bases; junction bases not matched to a gene: 3. CDR3 sequence (DNA): TGTGCCACCGCCGGGACTAGCGGCTACAATGAGCAGTTCTTC. It encodes CATAGTSGYNEQFF.

The chain joins TRBV6-4 to TRBJ2-2; 10 bases align to TRBD2. The germline V gene encodes CDR1 MRHNA and CDR2 SNTAGT. The junction had 13 bases not matched to a gene; V was cut back by 5 bases and J by 7 bases. The CDR3 runs 17 residues. CDR3 nucleotide sequence: TGTGCCAGCAGTTCGACCCATTCGGGACTAGCGAGCGGGGAGCTGTTTTTT. Translation: CASSSTHSGLASGELFF.

The chain couples TRBV24-1 to TRBJ1-2; the D is unclear. The germline V and J ends were trimmed by 6 bases and 1 base, with 11 bases remaining between them. The CDR3 spans 14 residues. Germline assignment: CDR1 KGHDR and CDR2 SFDVKD. The CDR3 DNA reads TGTGCCACCAGTCTCCAGGATTATAACTATGGCTACACCTTC. Residues: CATSLQDYNYGYTF.

The genes are TRBV2 and TRBJ2-1; 10 nucleotides agree with TRBD2. From germline, CDR1 is SNHLY and CDR2 FYNNEI. Unmatched junction bases numbered 3, after V lost 7 bases and J lost 6 bases. The CDR3 covers 13 residues. Here the CDR3 DNA reads TGTGCCAGCAAGGGACTAGCGATCAATGAGCAGTTCTTC. Translating it yields CASKGLAINEQFF. The full variable domain, its missing parts supplied by reference TRBV2 and TRBJ2-1, is EPEVTQTPSHQVTQMGQEVILRCVPISNHLYFYWYRQILGQKVEFLVSFYNNEISEKSEIFDDQFSVERPDGSNFTLKIRSTKLEDSAMYFCASKGLAINEQFFGPGTRLTVL.

The chain links TRBV16 to TRBJ2-1; 7 positions match TRBD2. With 4 bases clipped from V and 1 base from J, the junction kept 10 bases outside the gene matches. The CDR3 is 17 residues long. Germline CDR1 and CDR2: KGHSY and FQNENV. The CDR3 spells CASSPTAGVGSYNEQFF. CDR3 in DNA: TGTGCCAGCAGCCCCACCGCGGGAGTAGGGTCCTACAATGAGCAGTTCTTC.

This clone was counted only a few times. This chain uses TRBV6-2 or TRBV6-3 with TRBJ1-6; D uncertain. CDR3 size: 12 residues. The V end lost 6 bases, the J end lost 6 bases, and 6 bases lay between the germline ends. Looked up from germline, CDR1 is MNHEY and CDR2 is SVGEGT. The CDR3 here is CASSLSNSPLHF. CDR3 in DNA: TGTGCCAGCAGCCTATCTAATTCACCCCTCCACTTT.

The chain employs TRBV6-5 and TRBJ2-5; D is possibly TRBD2 (6 bases). The CDR3 is 13 residues long. Trimming took 6 bases from V and 5 from J, leaving 13 bases between them. Germline-derived CDR1 and CDR2 are MNHEY and SVGAGI. CDR3 protein: CASSIAVTETQYF. CDR3 bases: TGTGCCAGCAGCATAGCGGTTACGGAGACCCAGTACTTC.

CDR3 loop: CASSLNGVNTGELFF. In DNA form, the CDR3 reads TGTGCCAGCAGCTTGAACGGAGTCAACACCGGGGAGCTGTTTTTT. The rearrangement links TRBV7-2 to TRBJ2-2; D remains unclear. V lost 3 bases, J lost 2 bases, and 10 bases lay in between. The CDR3 contains 15 residues. Germline V gene sequence: CDR1 SGHTA, CDR2 FQGNSA.

CDR3: CASKGGRGPEAFF. DNA for the CDR3: TGTGCCAGTAAGGGGGGGCGCGGCCCTGAAGCTTTCTTT. The V call is TRBV19, the J call TRBJ1-1; TRBD1 is a possible D gene (6 bases). Germline V gene data show CDR1 as LNHDA and CDR2 as SQIVND (reference sequence). V shed 7 bases and J shed 6 bases, with 15 bases lying between them. There are 13 residues in the CDR3.

The chain couples TRBV15 to TRBJ2-3; tentative D call: TRBD1 (6 bases). V lost 5 bases, J lost 2 bases, and 11 bases lay in between. The CDR3 totals 14 residues. Germline CDR1 LNHNV, CDR2 YYDKDF (reference sequence). This CDR3 is CATSLRTATDTQYF. CDR3 sequence (DNA): TGTGCCACCAGCCTGAGGACAGCCACAGATACGCAGTATTTT.

The chain carries TRBV10-3 and TRBJ1-1; weak D call: TRBD1 (5 bases). There are 14 residues in the CDR3. V was trimmed by 0 bases and J by 5 bases, leaving 10 bases between them. Germline CDR1 is ENHRY and CDR2 is SYGVKD. CDR3 sequence (DNA): TGTGCCATCAGTGAGTCTTGGGGGGATACTGAAGCTTTCTTT. Translated: CAISESWGDTEAFF.

The V and J genes are TRBV3-1 (or the pseudogene TRBV3-2) and TRBJ2-5; 9 nucleotides align to TRBD1. J gave up 7 bases and V 3 bases, and 6 bases lay outside the gene matches. This CDR3 has 14 residues. Germline V gene sequence: CDR1 LGHDT, CDR2 YNNKEL (reference sequence). The CDR3 nucleotides read TGTGCCAGCAGCCAGACAGGGGGGGATAGGACCCAGTACTTC. It yields the protein CASSQTGGDRTQYF.

This chain uses TRBV19 with TRBJ2-3; D uncertain. CDR1 LNHDA and CDR2 SQIVND come from the germline V gene (reference sequence). The CDR3 consists of 16 residues. Trimming stripped 1 base from V and 1 base from J, with 12 bases between. The CDR3 DNA follows: TGTGCCAGTAGTATAGTAAACGGGTTACGCACAGATACGCAGTATTTT. Its protein product is CASSIVNGLRTDTQYF. The variable domain in full, completed from reference TRBV19 and TRBJ2-3, reads DGGITQSPKYLFRKEGQNVTLSCEQNLNHDAMYWYRQDPGQGLRLIYYSQIVNDFQKGDIAEGYSVSREKKESFPLTVTSAQKNPTAFYLCASSIVNGLRTDTQYFGPGTRLTVL.

The V call is TRBV19, the J call TRBJ2-5, with 8 bases fitting TRBD1. The germline gives CDR1 LNHDA, CDR2 SQIVND (reference sequence). The CDR3 runs to 19 residues. V lost 1 base to trimming and J lost 5 bases; unmatched junction nucleotides: 18. Here the CDR3 DNA reads TGTGCCAGTAGTATAGCGAGAGGACAGGGTAGTTCGGGCGGTGAGACCCAGTACTTC. Translated: CASSIARGQGSSGGETQYF.